This TCR beta chain was found in a study of post-analysis software for immune sequencing data. Study at large: The study covered relapsing-remitting, secondary progressive and progressive-relapsing courses of multiple sclerosis. General study findings and limits: Strong co-clustering by F measure linked samples that shared a preparation batch. Comparison with controls showed significantly lower normalized Chao1 diversity in multiple sclerosis patients. In patients, TRBV5-6, TRBV5-1 and TRBV20-1 belonged to roughly five TRBV segments found more frequently than in controls.

Trimming shortened V by 6 bases and J by 5 bases, and 16 bases separated the two germline ends. The CDR3 loop spans 14 amino acids. CDR1 and CDR2 from the germline V gene are SEHNR and FQNEAQ (reference sequence). cDNA libraries for TCR beta contained unique molecular identifiers. T cells numbering about 0.85 to 10 million yielded 450,000 to 600,000 cDNA molecules. TCRdb called the PCR reads again in MiXCR, with one record for every CDR3 protein. Of about 460,000 distinct CDR3 sequences in the sample, less than 45% were seen once. Turning to this clonotype: Its antigen is undetermined.

This rearrangement joins TRBV7-9 to TRBJ2-5; D tentatively reads TRBD1 or TRBD2 (5 bases each). The source material was blood. This clonotype was sampled from a girl between 5 and 17 years old with multiple sclerosis. CDR3 residues: CASSGTEDVETQYF. The CDR3 nucleotides are TGTGCCAGCAGTGGGACGGAGGACGTTGAGACCCAGTACTTC.